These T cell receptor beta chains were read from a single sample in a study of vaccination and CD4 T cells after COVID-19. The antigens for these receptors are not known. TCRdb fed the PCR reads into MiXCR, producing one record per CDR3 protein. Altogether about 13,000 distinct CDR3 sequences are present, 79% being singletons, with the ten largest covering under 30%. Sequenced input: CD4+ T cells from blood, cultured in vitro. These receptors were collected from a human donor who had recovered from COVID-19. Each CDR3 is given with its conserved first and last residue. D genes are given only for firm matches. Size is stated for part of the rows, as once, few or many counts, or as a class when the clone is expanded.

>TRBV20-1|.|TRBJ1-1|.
TGCAGTGCTGAGAGGGGAGGGGGGACGCTGGAAGCTTTCTTT
CSAERGGGTLEAFF
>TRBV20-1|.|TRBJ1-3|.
TGCAGTGCTAAAAGGGCCACCGACGGAAACACCATATATTTT
CSAKRATDGNTIYF
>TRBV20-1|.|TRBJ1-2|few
TGCAGTGCTAGCGGTGTGCTATCAGACTATGGCTACACCTTC
CSASGVLSDYGYTF
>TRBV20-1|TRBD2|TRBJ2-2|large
TGCAGTGCCACCCCTAGCGGGAGGGCCTTCGGGGAGCTGTTTTTT
CSATPSGRAFGELFF
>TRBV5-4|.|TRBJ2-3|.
TGTGCCAGCAGCTTGGAACTAGCCCCTGCAGATACGCAGTATTTT
CASSLELAPADTQYF
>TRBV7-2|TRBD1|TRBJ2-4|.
TGTGCCAGCAGCCCTAGGGACAGGGGGGCAACCAAAAACATTCAGTACTTC
CASSPRDRGATKNIQYF
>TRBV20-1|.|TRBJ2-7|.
TGCAGTGCTCCCGACGACAGTTCCTACGAGCAGTACTTC
CSAPDDSSYEQYF
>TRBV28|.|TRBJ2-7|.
TGTGCCAGCAGTTCAGGGGGGGAGAGCTCCTACGAGCAGTACTTC
CASSSGGESSYEQYF
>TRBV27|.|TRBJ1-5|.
TGTGCCTCGGGGGTTTGGGGCAATCAGCCCCAGCATTTT
CASGVWGNQPQHF
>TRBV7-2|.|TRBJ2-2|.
TGTGCCACTGAGGCGGGGGCTCACACCGGGGAGCTGTTTTTT
CATEAGAHTGELFF
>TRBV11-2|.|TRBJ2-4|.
TGTGCCAGCAGCCCACCCCGGAAACTAGCCAAAAACATTCAGTACTTC
CASSPPRKLAKNIQYF
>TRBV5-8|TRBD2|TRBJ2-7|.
TGTGCCAGCAGCCTCGGACTAGCGGTTACCTACGAGCAGTACTTC
CASSLGLAVTYEQYF
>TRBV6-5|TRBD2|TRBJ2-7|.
TGTGCCAGCAGTTATTCCGGAGACAGAGCGGGATTCCACGAGCAGTACTTC
CASSYSGDRAGFHEQYF
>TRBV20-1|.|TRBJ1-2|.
TGCAGTGCGCCACGGGGAACCTATGGCTACACCTTC
CSAPRGTYGYTF
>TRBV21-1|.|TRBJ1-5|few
TGTGCCAGCAGCGCGGACTGCCCTCGCAATCAGCCCCAGCATTTT
CASSADCPRNQPQHF
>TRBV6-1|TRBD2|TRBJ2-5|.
TGTGCCAGCAGGTTGACGGGGGGTTGGGAGACCCAGTACTTC
CASRLTGGWETQYF
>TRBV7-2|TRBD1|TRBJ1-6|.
TGTGCCAGCAGTCCGGACAGGTCTAATTCACCCCTCCACTTT
CASSPDRSNSPLHF
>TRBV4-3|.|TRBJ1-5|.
TGCGCCAGCAGCCAAGACGTCAGCGGTCAGCCCCAGCATTTT
CASSQDVSGQPQHF
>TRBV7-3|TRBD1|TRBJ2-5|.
TGTGCCAGCAGCCCGACAGGGGGCGCGGAGACCCAGTACTTC
CASSPTGGAETQYF
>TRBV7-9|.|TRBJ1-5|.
TGTGCCAGCAGCGGAATTGGGCTGCAGCCCCAGCATTTT
CASSGIGLQPQHF
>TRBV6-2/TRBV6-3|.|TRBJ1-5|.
TGTGCCAGCAGTACGACAGTTAATCAGCCCCAGCATTTT
CASSTTVNQPQHF
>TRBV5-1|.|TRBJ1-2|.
TGCGCCAGCAGCTTGACCAGTGTAGCTAACTATGGCTACACCTTC
CASSLTSVANYGYTF
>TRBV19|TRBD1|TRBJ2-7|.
TGTGCCAGTAATCCGGGGACAGGGCGAGAGCAGTACTTC
CASNPGTGREQYF
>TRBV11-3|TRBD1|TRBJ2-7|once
TGTGCCAGCAGCTTAGATGTACAGGGGCCTCGCTCCTACGAGCAGTACTTC
CASSLDVQGPRSYEQYF
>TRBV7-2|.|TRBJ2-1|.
TGTGCCAGCAGCCCCCGCCGCCTCCTGTTCTTC
CASSPRRLLFF
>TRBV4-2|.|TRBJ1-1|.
TGTGCCAGCAGCCAAGCTTTCAGGTCCCAGAGGGGCACTGAAGCTTTCTTT
CASSQAFRSQRGTEAFF
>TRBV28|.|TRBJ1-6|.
TGTGCCAGCAGTTTCCTGGGCTCCTATAATTCACCCCTCCACTTT
CASSFLGSYNSPLHF
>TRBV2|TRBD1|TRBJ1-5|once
TGTGCCAGCACCTTTACGACAGGGTTGGGCCGTAGAGAGCCCCAGCATTTT
CASTFTTGLGRREPQHF
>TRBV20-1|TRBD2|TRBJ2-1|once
TGCAGCTTTCGGACTAGCGGGCTCTCGGGTGAGCAGTTCTTC
CSFRTSGLSGEQFF
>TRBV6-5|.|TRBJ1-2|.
TGTGCCAGCAGTTACTCGAAATGGACACCCTATGGCTACACCTTC
CASSYSKWTPYGYTF
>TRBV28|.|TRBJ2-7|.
TGTGCCAGCAGTTTACTTATGGAGGGATTCTACGAGCAGTACTTC
CASSLLMEGFYEQYF
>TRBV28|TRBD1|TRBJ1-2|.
TGTGCCAGCAGTCCCTCCAGGGGGGCAGCAGGTATCTATGGCTACACCTTC
CASSPSRGAAGIYGYTF
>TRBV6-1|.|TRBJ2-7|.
TGTGCCATCAGTGAGTCGGGAAGGGGGAGCTCCTACGAGCAGTACTTC
CAISESGRGSSYEQYF
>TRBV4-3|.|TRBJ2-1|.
TGCGCCAGCAGCCCAGACCCTTTAGTGGGTGAGCAGTTCTTC
CASSPDPLVGEQFF
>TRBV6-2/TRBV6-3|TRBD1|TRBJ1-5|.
TGTGCCAGCACCGCGGGCGGGACAGCTAATAGCAATCAGCCCCAGCATTTT
CASTAGGTANSNQPQHF
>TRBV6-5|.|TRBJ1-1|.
TGTGCCAGCAGTTACTCGTGGCGTTCAATTGAAGCTTTCTTT
CASSYSWRSIEAFF
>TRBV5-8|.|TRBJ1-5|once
TGTGCCAGCAGCTTGGCTGGGGTTAGCAATCAGCCCCAGCATTTT
CASSLAGVSNQPQHF
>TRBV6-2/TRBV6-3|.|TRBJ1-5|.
TGTGCCAGCTCGGTCGGACAGAACAATCAGCCCCAGCATTTT
CASSVGQNNQPQHF
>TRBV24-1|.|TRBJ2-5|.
TGTGCCACCAGTGAGGCCAGTATAATGGAGACCCAGTACTTC
CATSEASIMETQYF
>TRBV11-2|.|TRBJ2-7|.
TGTGCCAGCAGCGATCCGGTCGCGGACAGAGCCTACGAGCAGTACTTC
CASSDPVADRAYEQYF
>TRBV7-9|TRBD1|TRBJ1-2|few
TGTGCCAGCAGCTCAACCTTATCGACAGGGGGCGACTATGGCTACACCTTC
CASSSTLSTGGDYGYTF
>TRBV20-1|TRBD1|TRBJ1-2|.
TGCAGTGCTAAAGAGACAGGGACCGGCTACACCTTC
CSAKETGTGYTF
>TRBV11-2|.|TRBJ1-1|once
TGTGCCAGCAGCTTTGAGGCGTACACTGAAGCTTTCTTT
CASSFEAYTEAFF